This T cell receptor beta chain originates from a study of identical twins. Findings and caveats of the study: The models systematically underestimated how much out-of-frame TCR alpha was shared in monozygotic twins.

This clonotype has just a few counts. Antigen: not known. Via MiXCR, TCRdb re-called the 5' RACE reads, giving one row per CDR3 protein. The sample lists a few hundred thousand distinct CDR3 sequences, around 9.7% occurring once. The sequenced sample consisted of naive T cells sorted from blood. This receptor was identified in a woman between 45 and 60 years old in good health.

CDR3 region: CSAASRGPGGEQFF. CDR3 nucleotide sequence: TGCAGTGCTGCCTCGCGTGGACCCGGGGGTGAGCAGTTCTTC. This chain joins TRBV20-1 and TRBJ2-1; perhaps TRBD2 as D (6 bases). Between the trimmed V and J ends, which lost 5 bases and 9 bases, there was a span of 20 bases. CDR1 and CDR2 from the germline V gene are DFQATT and SNEGSKA (reference sequence). This CDR3 region has 14 residues.